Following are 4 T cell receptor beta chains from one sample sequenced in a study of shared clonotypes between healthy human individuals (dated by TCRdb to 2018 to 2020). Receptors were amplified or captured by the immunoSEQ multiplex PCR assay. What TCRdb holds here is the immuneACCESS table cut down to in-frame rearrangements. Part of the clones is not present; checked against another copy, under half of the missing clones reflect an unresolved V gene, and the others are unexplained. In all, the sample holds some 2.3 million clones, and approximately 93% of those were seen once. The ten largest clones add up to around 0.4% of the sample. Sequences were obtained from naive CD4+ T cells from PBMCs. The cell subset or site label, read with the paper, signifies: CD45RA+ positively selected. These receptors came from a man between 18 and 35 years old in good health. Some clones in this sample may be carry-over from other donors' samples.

CDR3 coding DNA: TGTGCCAGCACAAGCAGCGCTCTAACTAACTATGGCTACACCTTC. Amino acids: CASTSSALTNYGYTF. The rearrangement links TRBV6-6 to TRBJ1-2; D uncertain. The germline V gene has CDR1 MNHNY and CDR2 SVGAGI (reference sequence). CDR3 length: 15 residues. The germline V and J ends were trimmed by 7 bases and 0 bases, with 15 bases remaining between them.

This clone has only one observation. CDR3 sequence reads: CAWGAGGTQYF. CDR3 nucleotides: TGTGCCTGGGGGGCAGGGGGTACGCAGTATTTT. The V gene is TRBV30, the J gene TRBJ2-3, with 7 bases aligning to TRBD1. CDR1 is GTSNPN, CDR2 SVGIG, per germline (reference sequence). With V trimmed by 5 bases and J by 8 bases, 4 bases remained unmatched. The length of the CDR3 is 11 residues.

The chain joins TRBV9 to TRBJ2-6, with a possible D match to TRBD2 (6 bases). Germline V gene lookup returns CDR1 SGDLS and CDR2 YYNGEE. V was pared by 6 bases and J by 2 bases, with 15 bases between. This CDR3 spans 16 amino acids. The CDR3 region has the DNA TGTGCCAGCACCACTCCGGGGGAAGCTGGGGCCAACGTCCTGACTTTC. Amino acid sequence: CASTTPGEAGANVLTF.

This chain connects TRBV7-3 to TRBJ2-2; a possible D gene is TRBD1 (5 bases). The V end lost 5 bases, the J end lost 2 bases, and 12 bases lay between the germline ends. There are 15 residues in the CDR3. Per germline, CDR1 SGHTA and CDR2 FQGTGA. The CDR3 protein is CASSRGLTNTGELFF. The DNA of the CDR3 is TGTGCCAGCAGCAGGGGCCTCACTAACACCGGGGAGCTGTTTTTT.